This T cell receptor (beta chain) was profiled in a study of shared T cell receptors in the human thymus. TCRdb's copy holds only in-frame clones and misses some; the assay was immunoSEQ multiplex PCR. The data contain hundreds of thousands of clones, approximately 87% of them singletons. V lost 1 base, J lost 5 bases, and 5 bases stayed unmatched. CDR1 is MNHNS, CDR2 SASEGT, per germline. The CDR3 covers 16 residues. The same data also contributed to another study, on human thymus T cells. That publication notes: Healthy Finnish infants undergoing corrective surgery for congenital heart defects provided the donor material. Thymic material originated from resections removed in the course of corrective heart surgery. Thymic and blood repertoires seemed to favor certain V and J genes. Unrelated individuals reportedly shared highly overlapping thymic TCR repertoires.

The V gene is TRBV6-1, the J gene TRBJ2-7; 13 bases line up with TRBD2. Sequencing input: thymocytes. The receptor comes from a boy under two years old with a congenital heart defect. In DNA, the CDR3 is TGTGCCAGCAGTGAAGGGGGGACTAGCGGGATGCACGAGCAGTACTTC. Protein sequence: CASSEGGTSGMHEQYF.